This T cell receptor (beta chain) was sequenced during a study of blood T cell repertoires in COVID-19. Study background: Some COVID-19 samples were acute and others convalescent; all came from the United States, Italy and Spain. PBMCs, B-cell-depleted T cells, or T cells provided the cDNA or gDNA that made up the material.

Germline-derived CDR1 and CDR2 are KGHSH and LQKENI. V lost 6 bases to trimming and J lost 3 bases; unmatched junction nucleotides: 19. This CDR3 region has 18 residues. Original processing notes: Reference gene primers were amplified, and this amplification served to estimate nucleated cell counts. The method was immunoSEQ multiplex PCR; TCRdb's version includes in-frame clones alone and lacks a portion of them. Clonal size and the V and J genes are those of that table, whereas D and trimming came from the DNA. The sample carries about 130,000 clones, around 77% recorded once. The receptor was isolated from a human donor in a cohort sampled during active COVID-19. The sequenced sample consisted of peripheral blood. This rearrangement joins TRBV18 to TRBJ2-7; 8 positions match TRBD2. CDR3: CASSIATTTGGNYYEQYF. DNA for the CDR3: TGTGCCAGCTCCATAGCAACTACGACGGGGGGGAATTACTACGAGCAGTACTTC.